These 3 T cell receptor beta chains were sequenced from one sample in a study of blood T cells in healthy people across ages. Primed by a sample-barcoded 5' primer and a J-beta primer mix, a second PCR proceeded for about 6 to 11 cycles. One entry per CDR3 protein, called by TCRdb with MiXCR from the 5' RACE reads. The profile shows 800,000 to 950,000 distinct CDR3 sequences, just under 30% of them singletons. These data were also filed under a second study, of T cells of mothers and their children.

Sequenced: blood. All receptors come from a middle-aged woman in good health.

This clonotype appeared many times. The chain joins TRBV4-3 to TRBJ2-3; D gene ambiguous. Germline V CDR1 and CDR2: LGHNA, YSLEER. There are 15 residues in the CDR3. V shed 0 bases and J shed 5 bases, with 12 bases lying between them. CDR3 in DNA: TGCGCCAGCAGCCAAGAGGTGTTAGTAGGAGATACGCAGTATTTT. Its protein is CASSQEVLVGDTQYF.

This clonotype was seen only once. This rearrangement joins TRBV18 to TRBJ2-5, with D perhaps TRBD2 (5 bases). The ends were cut back, 4 bases at V and 11 bases at J, with 23 bases in the middle. CDR3 length: 15 residues. Germline loops: CDR1 KGHSH, CDR2 LQKENI. CDR3 region: CASSLEKARGNEQYF. The CDR3 bases are TGTGCCAGCTCACTAGAAAAGGCTAGAGGGAATGAGCAGTACTTC.

This clonotype was seen once. The chain employs TRBV3-1 and TRBJ2-1; TRBD2 is a possible D gene (6 bases). This CDR3 is 14 amino acids long. Between the trimmed V and J ends, which lost 4 bases and 7 bases, there was a span of 14 bases. The germline V gene has CDR1 LGHDT and CDR2 YNNKEL (reference sequence). The DNA of the CDR3 is TGTGCCAGCAGCCGCGTCCCCGGGGGAAATGAGCAGTTCTTC. Translated: CASSRVPGGNEQFF.